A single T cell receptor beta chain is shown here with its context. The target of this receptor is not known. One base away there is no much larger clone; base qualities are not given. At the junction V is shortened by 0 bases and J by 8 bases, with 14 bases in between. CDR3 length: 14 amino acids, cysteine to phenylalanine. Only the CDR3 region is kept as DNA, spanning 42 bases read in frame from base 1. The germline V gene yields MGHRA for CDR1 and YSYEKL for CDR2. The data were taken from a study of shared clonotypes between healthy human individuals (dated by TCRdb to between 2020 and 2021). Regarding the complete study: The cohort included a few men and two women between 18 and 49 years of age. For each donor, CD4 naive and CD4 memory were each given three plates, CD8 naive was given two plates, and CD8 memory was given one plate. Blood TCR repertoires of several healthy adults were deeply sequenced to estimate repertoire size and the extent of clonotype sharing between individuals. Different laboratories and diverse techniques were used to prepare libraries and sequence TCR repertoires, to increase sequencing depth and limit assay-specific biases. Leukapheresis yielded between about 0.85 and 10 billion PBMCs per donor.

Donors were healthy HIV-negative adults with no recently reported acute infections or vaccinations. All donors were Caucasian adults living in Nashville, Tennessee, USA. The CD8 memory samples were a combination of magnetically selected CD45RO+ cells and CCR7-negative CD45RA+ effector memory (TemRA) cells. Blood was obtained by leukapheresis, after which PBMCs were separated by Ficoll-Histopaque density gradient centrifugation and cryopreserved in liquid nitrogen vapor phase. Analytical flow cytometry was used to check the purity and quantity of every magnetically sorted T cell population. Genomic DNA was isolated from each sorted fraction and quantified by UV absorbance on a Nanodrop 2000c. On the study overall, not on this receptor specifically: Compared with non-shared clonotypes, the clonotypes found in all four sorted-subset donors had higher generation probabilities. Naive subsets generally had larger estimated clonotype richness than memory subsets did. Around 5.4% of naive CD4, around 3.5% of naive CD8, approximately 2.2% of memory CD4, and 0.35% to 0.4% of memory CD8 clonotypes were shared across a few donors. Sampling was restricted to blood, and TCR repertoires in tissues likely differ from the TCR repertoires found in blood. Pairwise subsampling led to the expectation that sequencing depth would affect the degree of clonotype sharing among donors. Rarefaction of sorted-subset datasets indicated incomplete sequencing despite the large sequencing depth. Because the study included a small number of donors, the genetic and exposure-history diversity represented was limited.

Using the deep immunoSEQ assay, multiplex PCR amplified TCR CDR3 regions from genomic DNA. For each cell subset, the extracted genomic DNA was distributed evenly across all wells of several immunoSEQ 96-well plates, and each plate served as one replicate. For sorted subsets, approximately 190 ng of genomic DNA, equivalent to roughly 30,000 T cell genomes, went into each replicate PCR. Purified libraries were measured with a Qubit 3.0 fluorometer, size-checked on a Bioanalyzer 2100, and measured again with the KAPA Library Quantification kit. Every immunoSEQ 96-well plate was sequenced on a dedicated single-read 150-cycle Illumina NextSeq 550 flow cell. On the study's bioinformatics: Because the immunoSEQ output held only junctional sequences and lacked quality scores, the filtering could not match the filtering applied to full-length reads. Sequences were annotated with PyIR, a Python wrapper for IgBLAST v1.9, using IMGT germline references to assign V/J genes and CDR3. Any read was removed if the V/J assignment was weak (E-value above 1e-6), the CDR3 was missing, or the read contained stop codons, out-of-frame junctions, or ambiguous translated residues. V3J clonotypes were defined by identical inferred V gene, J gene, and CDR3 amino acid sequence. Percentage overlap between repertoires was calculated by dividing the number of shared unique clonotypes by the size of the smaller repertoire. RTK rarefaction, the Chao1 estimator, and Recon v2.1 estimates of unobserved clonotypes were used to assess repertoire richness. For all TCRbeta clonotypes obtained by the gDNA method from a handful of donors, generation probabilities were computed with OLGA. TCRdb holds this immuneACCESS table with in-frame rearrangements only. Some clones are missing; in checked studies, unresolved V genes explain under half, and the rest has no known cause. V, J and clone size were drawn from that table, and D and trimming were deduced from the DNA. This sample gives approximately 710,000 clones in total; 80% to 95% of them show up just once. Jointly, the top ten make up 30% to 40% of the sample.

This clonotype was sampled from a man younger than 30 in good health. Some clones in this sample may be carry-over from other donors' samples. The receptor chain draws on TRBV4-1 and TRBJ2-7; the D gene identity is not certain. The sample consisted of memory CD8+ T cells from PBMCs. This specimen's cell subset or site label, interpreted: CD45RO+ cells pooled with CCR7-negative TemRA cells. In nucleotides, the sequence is TGCGCCAGCAGCCAAGAGAGGCAGGTAGTCAAGCAGTACTTC. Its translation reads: CASSQERQVVKQYF.